These 25 T cell receptor beta chains were sequenced from one sample in a study of blood T cell repertoires in COVID-19. Sequencing used immunoSEQ multiplex PCR; TCRdb keeps in-frame clones, though not all of them. The table records around 58,000 clones, about nine tenths of them present only once. Sequencing was carried out using peripheral blood. Every receptor here comes from a human donor in a cohort sampled during active COVID-19.

The table lists this clone with a few counts. This rearrangement joins TRBV7-2 to TRBJ2-5; D unresolved. V dropped 4 bases and J dropped 5 bases, with 11 bases sitting between them. In germline, CDR1 is SGHTA, CDR2 FQGNSA. The CDR3 contains 13 residues. The CDR3 DNA is TGTGCCAGCAGCTCTGGGCAGTTGGAGACCCAGTACTTC. Translation: CASSSGQLETQYF. Drawing the rest from reference TRBV7-2 and TRBJ2-5, the complete variable domain is GAGVSQSPSNKVTEKGKDVELRCDPISGHTALYWYRQSLGQGLEFLIYFQGNSAPDKSGLPSDRFSAERTGGSVSTLTIQRTQQEDSAVYLCASSSGQLETQYFGPGTRLLVL.

This rearrangement joins TRBV5-1 to TRBJ2-1, with 10 bases that match TRBD2. Germline-derived CDR1 and CDR2 are SGHRS and YFSETQ. V gave up 1 base and J gave up 5 bases; unmatched junction bases: 3. The CDR3 has 15 amino acids. CDR3 protein: CASSLLAGENNEQFF. Written as DNA, the CDR3 is TGCGCCAGCAGCTTGCTAGCGGGGGAAAACAATGAGCAGTTCTTC.

This rearrangement joins TRBV5-5 to TRBJ1-4; 9 nucleotides agree with TRBD1. The J segment lost 7 bases and the V segment lost 4 bases, leaving 11 bases of the junction unmatched. CDR1 and CDR2 (germline): SGHKS, YYEKEE (reference sequence). The CDR3 is 16 residues long. The CDR3 DNA reads as TGTGCCAGCAGCCAACGGACAGGGGCAGTCGGTGAAAAACTGTTTTTT. Its translation: CASSQRTGAVGEKLFF.

The chain joins TRBV5-1 to TRBJ1-4; possible D gene TRBD1, 5 bases. CDR1 SGHRS and CDR2 YFSETQ come from the germline V gene. The germline V and J ends were trimmed by 0 bases and 8 bases, with 14 bases remaining between them. CDR3 size: 15 residues. CDR3 coding DNA: TGCGCCAGCAGCTTGGCCGGCAGGGCGCAAGAAAAACTGTTTTTT. Translated, it gives CASSLAGRAQEKLFF.

The chain links TRBV6-5 to TRBJ2-1; 10 positions match TRBD1. Germline V gene sequence: CDR1 MNHEY, CDR2 SVGAGI. This CDR3 has 15 residues. The J segment lost 4 bases and the V segment lost 6 bases, leaving 6 bases of the junction unmatched. The CDR3, as DNA: TGTGCCAGCAGATTGGGACAGGGGACATACAATGAGCAGTTCTTC. This codes for CASRLGQGTYNEQFF.

V is TRBV28 and J is TRBJ2-1; possible D gene TRBD2, 5 bases. CDR1 is MDHEN and CDR2 is SYDVKM in the germline V gene. Deletions cut 5 bases from V and 5 bases from J, with 7 bases between. This CDR3 is 12 amino acids long. The CDR3: CASSLTNNEQFF. The CDR3, as DNA: TGTGCCAGCAGTCTGACTAACAATGAGCAGTTCTTC.

J is TRBJ2-5 and V is TRBV6-1, with 7 positions matching TRBD2. This CDR3 is built from 14 residues. The germline V gene has CDR1 MNHNS and CDR2 SASEGT. The V segment lost 2 bases and the J segment 4 bases; nucleotides outside the gene matches: 4. The CDR3 DNA sequence: TGTGCCAGCAGTGAATTTGGCGGGAGAGAGACCCAGTACTTC. Amino acid sequence: CASSEFGGRETQYF.

J is TRBJ2-3 and V is TRBV29-1; D is uncertain. V was shortened by 2 bases and J by 0 bases, with 12 bases between the two germline ends. Looked up from germline, CDR1 is SQVTM and CDR2 is ANQGSEA. The CDR3 sequence is 15 residues long. The CDR3: CSVESVTASTDTQYF. The CDR3 nucleotides are TGCAGCGTTGAATCGGTGACTGCTAGCACAGATACGCAGTATTTT.

The chain has TRBV6-5 and TRBJ1-1, with 9 positions matching TRBD1. With 7 bases clipped from V and 5 bases from J, the junction kept 8 bases outside the gene matches. Germline V gene data show CDR1 as MNHEY and CDR2 as SVGAGI. This CDR3 is 14 amino acids long. The CDR3: CASTKDRGRTEAFF. CDR3 DNA sequence: TGTGCCAGCACCAAGGACAGGGGCCGAACTGAAGCTTTCTTT.

The V gene is TRBV29-1, the J gene TRBJ1-2; possibly TRBD1 for D (5 bases). V lost 8 bases to trimming and J lost 6 bases, with 10 bases between them. There are 10 residues in the CDR3. Per germline, CDR1 SQVTM and CDR2 ANQGSEA. This CDR3 reads CSTGPDGYTF. As DNA, the CDR3 is TGCAGCACAGGACCGGATGGCTACACCTTC.

This chain uses TRBV7-8 with TRBJ2-7; possible D gene TRBD2, 6 bases. Germline CDR1 is SGHVS and CDR2 is FQNEAQ. Trimming shortened V by 4 bases and J by 2 bases, and 15 bases separated the two germline ends. CDR3 length: 15 residues. CDR3 nucleotides: TGTGCCAGCAGCTCACACCTGGGGGGACCCTACGAGCAGTACTTC. Protein sequence: CASSSHLGGPYEQYF.

The genes are TRBV7-2 and TRBJ2-7; TRBD2 agrees at 10 bases. V was pared by 4 bases and J by 2 bases, with 8 bases of the junction left unmatched. CDR3 length equals 16 residues. Germline lookup yields CDR1 SGHTA and CDR2 FQGNSA. CDR3 in amino acids: CASSSSSGRSAYEQYF. For the CDR3, the DNA is TGTGCCAGCAGCTCCTCTAGCGGGAGATCCGCCTACGAGCAGTACTTC.

This clone was found once. The chain uses TRBV2 and TRBJ1-4; no clear D. The V gene lost 6 bases and the J gene lost 5 bases, with 7 bases spanning the gap. CDR3 length: 12 amino acids. The germline V gene has CDR1 SNHLY and CDR2 FYNNEI. The CDR3 here is CASSLQNEKLFF. CDR3 DNA: TGTGCCAGCAGCCTACAGAATGAAAAACTGTTTTTT.

This clone was counted between two and nine times. The chain employs TRBV27 and TRBJ1-2; D not certain. The V gene lost 5 bases and the J gene lost 8 bases, with 12 bases spanning the gap. Per germline, CDR1 MNHEY and CDR2 SMNVEV (reference sequence). The CDR3 runs to 12 residues. The CDR3 region has the DNA TGTGCCAGCAGTCCGGGAACGGGAGGCTACACCTTC. Its translation: CASSPGTGGYTF.

This clone was seen only once. A junction end diverges from the germline sequence, so it may reflect a read error. The CDR3 DNA reads TGTGCCAGCAGTGAAACAGGGGGGGAGCGGTTCTTC. Translated: CASSETGGERFF. V usage is TRBV6-1 and J usage is TRBJ2-1, with D perhaps matching TRBD1 (8 bases). The CDR3 sequence is 12 residues long. Germline lookup yields CDR1 MNHNS and CDR2 SASEGT.

The DNA for the CDR3 is TGTGCCAGCAGCTTGAGGAGGCAAGAGACCCAGTACTTC. Translated: CASSLRRQETQYF. The V gene is TRBV7-6, the J gene TRBJ2-5, with a tentative D call TRBD2 (5 bases). CDR3 length equals 13 residues. Germline V gene sequence: CDR1 SGHVS, CDR2 FNYEAQ. Trimming left V 3 bases short and J 2 bases short, with 7 bases between.

V is TRBV7-9 and J is TRBJ2-7; D not resolved. The CDR3 runs 16 residues. The V gene's germline CDR1 is SEHNR and CDR2 FQNEAQ (reference sequence). Trimming shortened V by 4 bases and J by 3 bases, and 19 bases separated the two germline ends. CDR3 in DNA: TGTGCCAGCAGCTCGACTTCTAAACTAACTCTCTACGAGCAGTACTTC. It yields the protein CASSSTSKLTLYEQYF.

The sample holds a few counts of this clone. J is TRBJ1-2 and V is TRBV28; the match to TRBD1 covers 7 bases. The CDR3 is 16 amino acids. Germline CDR1 is MDHEN and CDR2 is SYDVKM. V lost 4 bases, J lost 6 bases, and 14 bases stayed unmatched. The CDR3 loop is CASSWTRGQPSDGYTF. The CDR3 bases are TGTGCCAGCAGTTGGACCCGGGGACAGCCCTCGGATGGCTACACCTTC.

The rearrangement joins TRBV18 to TRBJ2-1; D gene ambiguous. The CDR3 covers 16 residues. Germline CDR1 is KGHSH and CDR2 is LQKENI. Trimming shortened V by 5 bases and J by 0 bases, and 14 bases separated the two germline ends. Here the CDR3 DNA reads TGTGCCAGCTCAACGAACGCTATTAGCTCCTACAATGAGCAGTTCTTC. Translated, it gives CASSTNAISSYNEQFF.

The V and J genes are TRBV18 and TRBJ2-1; 11 positions match TRBD2. V shed 2 bases, J shed 2 bases, and the junction held 8 bases outside the gene matches. Germline lookup yields CDR1 KGHSH and CDR2 LQKENI. The CDR3 sequence is 18 residues long. DNA for the CDR3: TGTGCCAGCTCACCAGCCCCACTAGCGGGAGCGGCCTACAATGAGCAGTTCTTC. Translation: CASSPAPLAGAAYNEQFF. The full variable domain, with the rest looked up from reference TRBV18 and TRBJ2-1, is NAGVMQNPRHLVRRRGQEARLRCSPMKGHSHVYWYRQLPEEGLKFMVYLQKENIIDESGMPKERFSAEFPKEGPSILRIQQVVRGDSAAYFCASSPAPLAGAAYNEQFFGPGTRLTVL.

The chain carries TRBV6-5 and TRBJ2-7; 7 bases fit TRBD2. The CDR3 has 15 amino acids. Germline lookup yields CDR1 MNHEY and CDR2 SVGAGI. The V gene end was trimmed by 6 bases and the J gene end by 4 bases; junction bases not matched to a gene: 12. For the CDR3, the DNA is TGTGCCAGCAGCGATCCTCGCGGGGGAACATACGAGCAGTACTTC. Its protein is CASSDPRGGTYEQYF.

Of note for this clone: One end of the junction does not line up with germline, which may come from a read error. The rearrangement joins TRBV5-1 to TRBJ1-5; no definite D call. CDR3 length: 14 residues. In germline, CDR1 is SGHRS, CDR2 YFSETQ. The CDR3 bases are TGCGCCAGCAGCTTGGGGGCAAGCAGTCAGCCCCAGCATTTT. Translated: CASSLGASSQPQHF.

V and J are TRBV19 and TRBJ2-1; perhaps TRBD2 as D (5 bases). V lost 3 bases to trimming and J lost 0 bases, with 12 bases between them. Germline V gene data show CDR1 as LNHDA and CDR2 as SQIVND (reference sequence). The CDR3 runs 16 residues. The DNA for the CDR3 is TGTGCCAGTAGTATTGGACGGGGAAGCTCCTACAATGAGCAGTTCTTC. Translating gives CASSIGRGSSYNEQFF. Combining the CDR3 with reference TRBV19 and TRBJ2-1 gives the whole variable domain DGGITQSPKYLFRKEGQNVTLSCEQNLNHDAMYWYRQDPGQGLRLIYYSQIVNDFQKGDIAEGYSVSREKKESFPLTVTSAQKNPTAFYLCASSIGRGSSYNEQFFGPGTRLTVL.

CDR3 sequence (DNA): TGCGCCAGCAGATCAACAGGGGGCGGCGGCGAGCAGTACTTC. This encodes CASRSTGGGGEQYF. The chain couples TRBV5-1 to TRBJ2-7; 9 bases match TRBD1. Germline V gene data show CDR1 as SGHRS and CDR2 as YFSETQ. The CDR3 totals 14 residues. The V gene end was trimmed by 5 bases and the J gene end by 6 bases; junction bases not matched to a gene: 9.

The genes are TRBV29-1 and TRBJ2-1, with 12 bases matching TRBD2. Germline CDR1 SQVTM, CDR2 ANQGSEA. The CDR3 sequence is 14 residues long. This CDR3 is CSETSGSPYNEQFF. The CDR3 region has the DNA TGCAGTGAGACTAGCGGGAGCCCTTACAATGAGCAGTTCTTC.